This paragraph reports one T cell receptor (beta chain). The sample comes from a study of blood T cell repertoires in COVID-19. Some clones are missing from TCRdb's copy, which holds only in-frame ones; the method was immunoSEQ multiplex PCR. The data hold about 160,000 clones, with about 88% observed a single time. The CDR3 extends over 14 amino acids. The germline V gene encodes CDR1 SEHNR and CDR2 FQNEAQ (reference sequence). Between the trimmed V and J ends, which lost 6 bases and 3 bases, there was a span of 13 bases. Sequences were obtained from peripheral blood. V is TRBV7-9 and J is TRBJ2-3; D gene ambiguous. The clonotype comes from a woman in her 50s with COVID-19, enrolled during active disease. CDR3 residues: CASSQDGWTDTQYF. CDR3 DNA sequence: TGTGCCAGCAGTCAAGACGGGTGGACAGATACGCAGTATTTT.